The sample holds a few counts of the clone carrying this T cell receptor beta chain. The antigen remains unidentified. CDR3 length equals 15 residues. Germline V gives CDR1 LGHNA, CDR2 YNFKEQ. J gave up 2 bases and V 6 bases, and 8 bases lay outside the gene matches. Expressed TCRB transcripts were sequenced after all isolated RNA was converted to cDNA. Profiling relied on immunoSEQ multiplex PCR, and the TCRdb table lists in-frame clones only, not all of them. The sample lists 400,000 or so clones, over 9% occurring once. This entry comes from a study of beta chain features in type 1 diabetes. General study findings and limits: For cells with high TCR expression, cDNA sequencing could yield over-representation. All four CD4+ subsets from Type 1 diabetes patients carried moderately but significantly shorter TCRB CDR3s.

This receptor was identified in a man aged 25 to 45 with type 1 diabetes. Sequencing was performed on central memory CD4+ T cells from blood. The chain joins TRBV4-2 to TRBJ2-3; 7 nucleotides align to TRBD1. CDR3 sequence: CASSPTGPNTDTQYF. CDR3 coding DNA: TGTGCCAGCAGTCCGACAGGGCCCAACACAGATACGCAGTATTTT.